This entry concerns a single T cell receptor beta chain. This record comes from a study of blood T cell repertoires in COVID-19. Across the whole study: COVID-19 samples collected from the United States, Italy and Spain covered acute and convalescent phases. PBMCs, B-cell-depleted T cells, or T cells provided the cDNA or gDNA that made up the material.

Authors' analysis steps: Estimates of nucleated cell counts were drawn from the amplification of reference gene primers. Clones were sequenced by immunoSEQ multiplex PCR, and TCRdb holds only the in-frame ones, with some missing. Clonal size and the V and J genes are those of that table, whereas D and trimming came from the DNA. The repertoire holds approximately 120,000 clones, roughly four fifths seen once, with roughly a tenth in the top ten. The germline gives CDR1 MDHEN, CDR2 SYDVKM. Trimming shortened V by 6 bases and J by 5 bases, and 17 bases separated the two germline ends. The CDR3 spans 15 residues.

The specimen was peripheral blood. This TCR was sampled from a human donor in a cohort sampled during active COVID-19. The rearrangement links TRBV28 to TRBJ2-1; D may be TRBD2 (5 bases). Here the CDR3 reads CASSLPIGSNNEQFF. CDR3 sequence (DNA): TGTGCCAGCAGCTTACCGATAGGGAGCAACAATGAGCAGTTCTTC.